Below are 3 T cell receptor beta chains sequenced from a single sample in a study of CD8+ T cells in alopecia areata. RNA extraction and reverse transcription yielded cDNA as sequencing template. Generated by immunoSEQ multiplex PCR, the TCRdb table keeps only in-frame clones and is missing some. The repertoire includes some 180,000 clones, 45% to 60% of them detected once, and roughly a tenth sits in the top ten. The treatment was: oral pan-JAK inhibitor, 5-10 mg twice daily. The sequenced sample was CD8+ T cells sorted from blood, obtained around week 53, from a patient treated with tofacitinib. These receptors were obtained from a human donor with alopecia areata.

The CDR3 DNA is TGTGCCACCAGCAGCCCTTTGGGGTGGGAAGAGACCCAGTACTTC. It yields the protein CATSSPLGWEETQYF. The V and J genes are TRBV15 and TRBJ2-5; no definite D call. The germline V gene encodes CDR1 LNHNV and CDR2 YYDKDF (reference sequence). Trimming stripped 3 bases from V and 3 bases from J, with 14 bases between. The CDR3 contains 15 residues.

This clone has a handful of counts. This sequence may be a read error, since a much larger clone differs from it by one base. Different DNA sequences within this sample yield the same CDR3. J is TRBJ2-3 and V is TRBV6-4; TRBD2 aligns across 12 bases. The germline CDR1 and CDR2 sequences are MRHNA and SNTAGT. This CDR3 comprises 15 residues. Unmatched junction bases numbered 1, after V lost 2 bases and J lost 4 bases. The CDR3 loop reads CASSDLAGGPDTQYF. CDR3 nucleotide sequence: TGTGCCAGCAGTGACCTAGCGGGGGGGCCAGATACGCAGTATTTT.

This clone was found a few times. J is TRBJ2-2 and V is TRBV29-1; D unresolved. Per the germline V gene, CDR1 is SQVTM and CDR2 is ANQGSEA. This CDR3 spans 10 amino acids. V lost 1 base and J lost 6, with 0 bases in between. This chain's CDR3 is CSVEAGELFF. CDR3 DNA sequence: TGCAGCGTTGAAGCCGGGGAGCTGTTTTTT.